This T cell receptor beta chain was sequenced in a study of blood T cell repertoires in COVID-19. Profiling relied on immunoSEQ multiplex PCR, and the TCRdb table lists in-frame clones only, not all of them. The sample carries 200,000 to 250,000 clones, about four fifths recorded once. This clone was recorded a few times. The sequence was collected from a woman between 35 and 50 years old who had recovered from COVID-19. Sequenced sample: PBMCs or T cells enriched from blood (not recorded which).

For the CDR3, the DNA is TGTGCCAGCAGCTCGGACAGCTATGGCTACACCTTC. It is translated as CASSSDSYGYTF. V is TRBV6-5 and J is TRBJ1-2, with a possible D match to TRBD1 (6 bases). V was trimmed by 6 bases and J by 4 bases, leaving 9 bases between them. Germline CDR1 and CDR2: MNHEY and SVGAGI. This CDR3 contains 12 residues.